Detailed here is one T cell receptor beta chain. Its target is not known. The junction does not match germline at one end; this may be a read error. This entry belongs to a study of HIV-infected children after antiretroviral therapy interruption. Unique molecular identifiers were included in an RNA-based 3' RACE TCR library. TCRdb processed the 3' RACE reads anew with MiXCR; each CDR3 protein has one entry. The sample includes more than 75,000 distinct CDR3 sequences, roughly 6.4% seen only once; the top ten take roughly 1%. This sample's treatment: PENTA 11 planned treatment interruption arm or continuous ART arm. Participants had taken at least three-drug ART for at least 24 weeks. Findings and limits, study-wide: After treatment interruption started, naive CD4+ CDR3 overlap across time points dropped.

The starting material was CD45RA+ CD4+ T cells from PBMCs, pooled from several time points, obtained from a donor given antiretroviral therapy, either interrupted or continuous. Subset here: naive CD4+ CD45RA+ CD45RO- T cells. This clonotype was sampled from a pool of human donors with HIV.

In nucleotides, the CDR3 is TGTGCTAGCAGCTTAGCGCCTGGAACTGGAAACACCATATATTTT. Residues: CASSLAPGTGNTIYF. This chain links TRBV7-7 with TRBJ1-3; D unresolved. CDR1 is SSHAT and CDR2 is FNYEAQ in the germline V gene (reference sequence). This CDR3 contains 15 residues. Full variable domain (missing parts from reference TRBV7-7 and TRBJ1-3): GAGVSQSPRYKVTKRGQDVTLRCDPISSHATLYWYQQALGQGPEFLTYFNYEAQPDKSGLPSDRFSAERPEGSISTLTIQRTEQRDSAMYRCASSLAPGTGNTIYFGEGSWLTVV.